Following are 29 T cell receptor beta chains from one sample sequenced in a study of molecular identifiers for immune sequencing clone quantification. MiXCR, applied by TCRdb to the PCR reads, yields one record per CDR3 protein. The sample has over 300,000 distinct CDR3 sequences, 24% seen once. What was sequenced was naive CD8+ T cells from blood, with Jurkat cell RNA spiked in. Subset: FACS-sorted CD8+CD4-CCR7+CD45RA+ naive T cells. Source of these receptors: a human donor in good health. Some libraries in this study had Jurkat cell RNA spiked in.

This clonotype was seen repeatedly, ten times or more. The chain joins TRBV20-1 to TRBJ1-5; D is undetermined. V lost 3 bases and J lost 5, with 17 bases in between. The CDR3 is 15 amino acids. Germline CDR1 reads DFQATT; CDR2 reads SNEGSKA (reference sequence). CDR3 amino acids: CSARDDTPWDQPQHF. CDR3 nucleotide sequence: TGCAGTGCTAGGGACGACACCCCCTGGGATCAGCCCCAGCATTTT.

A few counts support this clonotype. V usage is TRBV14 and J usage is TRBJ2-6; D ambiguous. V dropped 1 base and J dropped 0 bases, with 7 bases sitting between them. This CDR3 has 16 amino acids. Germline CDR1 reads SGHDN; CDR2 reads FVKESK. The CDR3 DNA follows: TGTGCCAGCAGCCAAGTTCCGTTCTCTGGGGCCAACGTCCTGACTTTC. This translates into CASSQVPFSGANVLTF. The whole variable domain, filled in from reference TRBV14 and TRBJ2-6, reads EAGVTQFPSHSVIEKGQTVTLRCDPISGHDNLYWYRRVMGKEIKFLLHFVKESKQDESGMPNNRFLAERTGGTYSTLKVQPAELEDSGVYFCASSQVPFSGANVLTFGAGSRLTVL.

The chain recombines TRBV30 with TRBJ2-7; D gene ambiguous. The CDR3 consists of 11 residues. V lost 1 base and J 6 bases, leaving 7 bases between the germline ends. In germline, CDR1 is GTSNPN, CDR2 SVGIG (reference sequence). The CDR3 region has the DNA TGTGCCTGGAGTGCCCCTGCCGAGCAGTACTTC. Translation: CAWSAPAEQYF.

The rearrangement links TRBV20-1 to TRBJ2-7; TRBD2 matches 7 bases. The J segment lost 3 bases and the V segment lost 2 bases, leaving 4 bases of the junction unmatched. This CDR3 has 13 amino acids. CDR1 and CDR2 (germline): DFQATT, SNEGSKA (reference sequence). The CDR3 DNA reads as TGCAGTGCTAGAAGCAGCGGGAACTACGAGCAGTACTTC. It encodes CSARSSGNYEQYF.

In the case of this clonotype: A read error may be the cause here, since a much bigger clone is one base away. V gene TRBV29-1 combines with J gene TRBJ2-7; 13 positions match TRBD2. CDR3 length: 17 amino acids. CDR1 is SQVTM, CDR2 ANQGSEA, per germline. CDR3 residues: CSVEDWTSGGSGGEQDF. Written as DNA, the CDR3 is TGCAGCGTTGAAGATTGGACTAGCGGGGGATCTGGAGGGGAGCAGGACTTC.

J is TRBJ1-5 and V is TRBV19; TRBD1 is a possible D gene (5 bases). The CDR3 spans 15 residues. The germline V gene has CDR1 LNHDA and CDR2 SQIVND (reference sequence). The V end lost 7 bases, the J end lost 0 bases, and 13 bases lay between the germline ends. The CDR3 loop is CASTSTEYSNQPQHF. CDR3 nucleotide sequence: TGTGCCAGTACGTCGACAGAGTATAGCAATCAGCCCCAGCATTTT.

In its sample, this clonotype was seen many times. This rearrangement joins TRBV27 to TRBJ1-5; D call uncertain. Germline V gene data show CDR1 as MNHEY and CDR2 as SMNVEV (reference sequence). The CDR3 runs to 12 residues. Trimming took 6 bases from V and 6 from J, leaving 9 bases between them. CDR3 sequence reads: CASSWPGQPQHF. The CDR3 bases are TGTGCCAGCAGCTGGCCTGGTCAGCCCCAGCATTTT.

This clonotype has more than one count but fewer than ten. The J gene is TRBJ2-6, the V gene TRBV14, with D possibly matching TRBD2 (5 bases). V was cut by 4 bases and J by 4 bases, with 20 bases left in between. Germline CDR1 is SGHDN and CDR2 is FVKESK. This CDR3 is built from 18 residues. The CDR3 loop reads CASSLKSSETGGANVLTF. The CDR3 DNA sequence: TGTGCCAGCAGCCTCAAGTCCTCTGAAACGGGGGGGGCCAACGTCCTGACTTTC.

This clonotype was counted only a few times. V gene TRBV27 combines with J gene TRBJ1-6, with D perhaps matching TRBD1 (6 bases). Trimming stripped 7 bases from V and 14 bases from J, with 24 bases between. The CDR3 runs to 15 residues. Germline V gene sequence: CDR1 MNHEY, CDR2 SMNVEV (reference sequence). The CDR3 spells CASNPAGGAIVSLHF. The CDR3 DNA is TGTGCCAGCAATCCAGCCGGGGGGGCGATTGTATCCCTCCACTTT.

As regards this clonotype: This may arise from a read error, as a much more abundant clone is one base away. J is TRBJ2-7 and V is TRBV28; tentatively, D is TRBD2 (6 bases). V was shortened by 5 bases and J by 12 bases, with 23 bases between the two germline ends. The CDR3 consists of 14 residues. Germline V CDR1 and CDR2: MDHEN, SYDVKM. The chain's CDR3 is CASSTPREPRRGYF. CDR3 DNA: TGTGCCAGCAGTACCCCCCGGGAGCCTCGGCGGGGGTACTTC.

This clonotype was counted only a few times. The chain couples TRBV19 to TRBJ1-1, with a tentative D call TRBD1 (5 bases). Trimming pared 3 bases from V and 5 bases from J, leaving 16 bases between. This CDR3 is built from 15 residues. Germline V gene lookup returns CDR1 LNHDA and CDR2 SQIVND (reference sequence). This CDR3 is CASSMVSHGGTEAFF. The CDR3 DNA is TGTGCCAGTAGTATGGTCAGCCATGGGGGGACTGAAGCTTTCTTT.

Worth noting for this clonotype: A much larger clone lies a single base off, so this may be a read error. The chain couples TRBV29-1 to TRBJ1-1; the D gene is possibly TRBD1 (5 bases). Germline V lookup: CDR1 SQVTM, CDR2 ANQGSEA. This CDR3 is 15 amino acids long. The V gene lost 7 bases and the J gene lost 10 bases, with 28 bases spanning the gap. In DNA form, the CDR3 reads TGCAGCGGCGACGGGGCTATAGGGGAAGGTCCGCGAGCTTTCTTT. Translating it yields CSGDGAIGEGPRAFF.

The chain joins TRBV11-2 to TRBJ2-3; D is tentatively TRBD1 or TRBD2 (6 bases each). The length of the CDR3 is 12 residues. V shed 6 bases and J shed 6 bases, with 10 bases lying between them. Germline V lookup: CDR1 SGHAT, CDR2 FQNNGV. The CDR3 region is CASRPGADTQYF. As DNA, the CDR3 is TGTGCCAGCAGACCGGGGGCGGATACGCAGTATTTT.

This clonotype was seen more than once but under ten times. J is TRBJ2-7 and V is TRBV27; maybe TRBD1 (5 bases). V was pared by 4 bases and J by 3 bases, with 10 bases between. Germline V gene data show CDR1 as MNHEY and CDR2 as SMNVEV (reference sequence). CDR3 length equals 13 residues. This chain's CDR3 is CASSSRAFYEQYF. The DNA for the CDR3 is TGTGCCAGCAGTTCCAGGGCCTTCTACGAGCAGTACTTC.

This clonotype was observed at least ten times. This sequence joins TRBV19 and TRBJ1-1, with a tentative D call TRBD1 (5 bases). The CDR3 sequence is 12 residues long. V was shortened by 5 bases and J by 8 bases, with 12 bases between the two germline ends. Germline CDR1 is LNHDA and CDR2 is SQIVND (reference sequence). The CDR3 DNA follows: TGTGCCAGTAGTCTCGGACATTTCGAAGCTTTCTTT. Translation: CASSLGHFEAFF.

This clonotype was seen a handful of times. Compared with germline, one end of the junction differs, possibly owing to a read error. The V gene is TRBV7-9, the J gene TRBJ2-2, with 9 bases aligning to TRBD2. This CDR3 has 17 amino acids. In germline, CDR1 is SEHNR, CDR2 FQNEAQ (reference sequence). CDR3 in DNA: TGTGCCCGCAGCTTCAGAGCGGGAGGCCCGAACACCGGGGAGCTGTTTTTT. It codes for CARSFRAGGPNTGELFF. Supplemented by reference TRBV7-9 and TRBJ2-2, the full variable domain reads DTGVSQNPRHKITKRGQNVTFRCDPISEHNRLYWYRQTLGQGPEFLTYFQNEAQLEKSRLLSDRFSAERPKGSFSTLEIQRTEQGDSAMYLCARSFRAGGPNTGELFFGEGSRLTVL.

This clonotype was detected many times. V is TRBV7-2 and J is TRBJ2-1, with 12 bases lining up with TRBD2. This CDR3 has 15 amino acids. Germline values: CDR1 SGHTA, CDR2 FQGNSA. V lost 5 bases, J lost 6 bases, and 5 bases stayed unmatched. For the CDR3, the DNA is TGTGCCAGCAGCCCACTACTAGCGGGGGGCAATGAGCAGTTCTTC. This gives the protein CASSPLLAGGNEQFF.

This clonotype was seen ten or more times. This chain uses TRBV7-9 with TRBJ1-6, with unresolved D. V lost 4 bases, J lost 5 bases, and 18 bases lay in between. Germline assignment: CDR1 SEHNR and CDR2 FQNEAQ (reference sequence). The CDR3 runs 17 residues. CDR3 bases: TGTGCCAGCAGCTCCCCGTTAGAGGAAAACGATAATTCACCCCTCCACTTT. As protein: CASSSPLEENDNSPLHF.

This clonotype was seen just once. The chain uses TRBV4-3 and TRBJ2-7, with 7 bases fitting TRBD1. V shed 1 base and J 5 bases; nucleotides not matched to a gene: 2. CDR1 and CDR2 from the germline V gene are LGHNA and YSLEER. This CDR3 region has 13 residues. In DNA form, the CDR3 reads TGCGCCAGCAGCCAAGTGACAGGGCACGAGCAGTACTTC. It translates to CASSQVTGHEQYF.

This clonotype has ten or more counts. The chain employs TRBV2 and TRBJ2-3, with 10 bases lining up with TRBD2. With V trimmed by 7 bases and J by 2 bases, 9 bases remained unmatched. There are 16 residues in the CDR3. CDR1 SNHLY and CDR2 FYNNEI come from the germline V gene. The CDR3 sequence: CASTPSLAGDTDTQYF. In DNA, the CDR3 is TGTGCCAGCACTCCCAGTCTAGCGGGAGACACAGATACGCAGTATTTT.

Comments on this clonotype: A much larger clone differs from this one at a single base, so this may be a read error. The V call is TRBV14, the J call TRBJ2-5; 7 bases are a match to TRBD2. The CDR3 is 18 residues long. Trimming at V came to 1 base and at J to 4 bases, leaving 15 bases not matched to a gene. Germline assignment: CDR1 SGHDN and CDR2 FVKESK. CDR3 sequence: CASSQGLVGGPFAETQYF. In DNA, the CDR3 is TGTGCCAGCAGCCAAGGACTAGTGGGAGGGCCGTTTGCAGAGACCCAGTACTTC.

Turning to this clonotype: Just one base apart from a much larger clone, this may be a read error. This chain uses TRBV11-2 with TRBJ2-1; D gene ambiguous. CDR3 length: 11 amino acids. Germline V lookup: CDR1 SGHAT, CDR2 FQNNGV. CDR3 in amino acids: CASRFSNEQLF. The CDR3 DNA sequence: TGTGCCAGCAGGTTCTCTAATGAGCAGCTCTTC.

Regarding this clonotype: A clone one base away is much larger, so this may be a read error. This chain links TRBV29-1 with TRBJ2-5, with 7 positions matching TRBD2. Trimming cost V 7 bases and J 7 bases; bases outside gene matches: 9. The CDR3 spans 12 residues. Germline CDR1 and CDR2: SQVTM and ANQGSEA. The CDR3 here is CSAQETGGTQYF. The CDR3 region has the DNA TGCAGCGCACAGGAGACGGGGGGGACCCAGTACTTC.

For this clonotype: This may be a read error: a much more frequent sequence differs by one nucleotide. The genes are TRBV27 and TRBJ1-5; TRBD1 matches at 8 bases. This CDR3 spans 14 amino acids. Germline loops: CDR1 MNHEY, CDR2 SMNVEV (reference sequence). The CDR3 protein is CAGSLQGANQPQHF. CDR3 in DNA: TGTGCCGGCAGTCTTCAGGGGGCCAATCAGCCCCAGCATTTT.

This clonotype appeared a few times. The chain has TRBV29-1 and TRBJ2-2; D not resolved. V was shortened by 6 bases and J by 1 base, with 15 bases between the two germline ends. This CDR3 spans 15 amino acids. Germline V CDR1 and CDR2: SQVTM, ANQGSEA. The CDR3 sequence: CSVTAETWNTGELFF. The CDR3 nucleotides read TGCAGCGTCACTGCAGAGACCTGGAACACCGGGGAGCTGTTTTTT.

V is TRBV6-5 and J is TRBJ2-7; the D gene is possibly TRBD2 (6 bases). V was pared by 2 bases and J by 3 bases, with 11 bases between. The CDR3 runs to 14 residues. CDR1 and CDR2 (germline): MNHEY, SVGAGI. This CDR3 reads CASSYVGGGYEQYF. The CDR3 nucleotides read TGTGCCAGCAGTTACGTGGGAGGCGGCTACGAGCAGTACTTC.

This clonotype was counted a few times. This chain joins TRBV6-2 or TRBV6-3 and TRBJ2-4; 7 positions match TRBD1. J gave up 5 bases and V 6 bases, and 7 bases lay outside the gene matches. In germline, CDR1 is MNHEY, CDR2 SVGEGT. This CDR3 is built from 14 residues. The CDR3 DNA reads as TGTGCCAGCAGCCAAAGGACAGGCGAAAACATTCAGTACTTC. It specifies CASSQRTGENIQYF.

This clonotype was seen at least ten times. The chain's CDR3 is CASSFGTGWPYF. CDR3 nucleotides: TGCGCCAGCAGCTTCGGGACAGGTTGGCCGTACTTC. V and J are TRBV5-1 and TRBJ2-7, with 8 bases that match TRBD1. The CDR3 length is 12 residues. Losses at the gene ends were 2 bases for V and 12 bases for J; bases not matched to a gene: 7. The V gene's germline CDR1 is SGHRS and CDR2 YFSETQ.

The V gene is TRBV19, the J gene TRBJ2-1; D is undetermined. Between the trimmed V and J ends, which lost 5 bases and 5 bases, there was a span of 13 bases. Per the germline V gene, CDR1 is LNHDA and CDR2 is SQIVND (reference sequence). This CDR3 is built from 14 residues. CDR3 nucleotide sequence: TGTGCCAGTAGTGGCCTGGCGGCCGACAATGAGCAGTTCTTC. The encoded protein is CASSGLAADNEQFF.